One and the same sample provided the 25 T cell receptor beta chains below, sequenced in a study of cytomegalovirus exposure and HLA in healthy donors. The assay was immunoSEQ multiplex PCR, and TCRdb's table has in-frame clones only and misses some. The data show some 170,000 clones, roughly 89% seen once. Sample: PBMCs. The source of these receptors is a woman between 25 and 40 years old in good health and CMV-seronegative.

The V and J genes are TRBV6-1 and TRBJ1-1; D unclear. CDR3 size: 16 residues. The germline V and J ends were trimmed by 1 base and 3 bases, with 15 bases remaining between them. The germline V gene has CDR1 MNHNS and CDR2 SASEGT. CDR3 sequence reads: CASSEVHAGDYTEAFF. CDR3 nucleotide sequence: TGTGCCAGCAGTGAAGTGCACGCCGGGGATTACACTGAAGCTTTCTTT.

This chain links TRBV20-1 with TRBJ2-5; D gene ambiguous. Germline CDR1 reads DFQATT; CDR2 reads SNEGSKA (reference sequence). The CDR3 contains 11 residues. Trimming pared 4 bases from V and 7 bases from J, leaving 10 bases between. CDR3 nucleotide sequence: TGCAGTGCTACTAGAGAAGCGACCCAGTACTTC. This translates into CSATREATQYF.

The chain combines TRBV11-1 with TRBJ1-6; 9 bases agree with TRBD1. The CDR3 is made up of 16 amino acids. CDR1 SGHAT and CDR2 FQDESV come from the germline V gene (reference sequence). V lost 4 bases to trimming and J lost 9 bases; unmatched junction nucleotides: 10. The CDR3 spells CASSWTTGGFSSPLHF. The CDR3 DNA is TGTGCCAGCAGCTGGACGACAGGGGGTTTTAGTTCACCCCTCCACTTT.

The chain is built from TRBV6-5 and TRBJ1-3; the match to TRBD1 covers 7 bases. The junction had 4 bases not matched to a gene; V was cut back by 9 bases and J by 2 bases. Germline V lookup: CDR1 MNHEY, CDR2 SVGAGI. The CDR3 has 13 residues. CDR3 sequence (DNA): TGTGCCAGTTACAGGGGTCCTGGAAACACCATATATTTT. Translation gives CASYRGPGNTIYF.

The V gene is TRBV27, the J gene TRBJ2-2; the match to TRBD2 covers 9 bases. The CDR3 runs to 16 residues. Germline trimming cut 0 bases from V and 4 bases from J; bases unmatched to any gene: 3. The germline CDR1 and CDR2 sequences are MNHEY and SMNVEV (reference sequence). Here the CDR3 DNA reads TGTGCCAGCAGTTTATCGCGGGGGGGGAGCACCGGGGAGCTGTTTTTT. Translation gives CASSLSRGGSTGELFF.

The rearrangement uses TRBV19 and TRBJ2-7; 7 bases agree with TRBD1. V lost 5 bases and J lost 2; bases outside the gene matches: 6. Germline V gene sequence: CDR1 LNHDA, CDR2 SQIVND (reference sequence). The CDR3 has 14 residues. The CDR3 DNA reads as TGTGCCAGTAGTCGGGGACAGTGGGCCTACGAGCAGTACTTC. This codes for CASSRGQWAYEQYF. The full variable domain, completed using reference TRBV19 and TRBJ2-7, is DGGITQSPKYLFRKEGQNVTLSCEQNLNHDAMYWYRQDPGQGLRLIYYSQIVNDFQKGDIAEGYSVSREKKESFPLTVTSAQKNPTAFYLCASSRGQWAYEQYFGPGTRLTVT.

This chain links TRBV29-1 with TRBJ2-7, with TRBD1 identical over 8 bases. The CDR3 totals 17 residues. With V trimmed by 1 base and J by 3 bases, 14 bases remained unmatched. CDR1 is SQVTM and CDR2 is ANQGSEA in the germline V gene. CDR3 region: CSVEAHEDRVRGYEQYF. The DNA for the CDR3 is TGCAGCGTTGAAGCCCATGAGGACAGGGTAAGGGGCTACGAGCAGTACTTC.

This clone appeared once. The chain links TRBV13 to TRBJ1-1, with TRBD1 matching over 10 bases. This CDR3 spans 15 amino acids. Germline V gives CDR1 PRHDT, CDR2 FYEKMQ (reference sequence). The junction had 3 bases not matched to a gene; V was cut back by 0 bases and J by 5 bases. CDR3 protein: CASSLGGTGETEAFF. The DNA of the CDR3 is TGTGCCAGCAGCTTAGGCGGGACAGGGGAGACTGAAGCTTTCTTT. Full variable domain (missing parts from reference TRBV13 and TRBJ1-1): AAGVIQSPRHLIKEKRETATLKCYPIPRHDTVYWYQQGPGQDPQFLISFYEKMQSDKGSIPDRFSAQQFSDYHSELNMSSLELGDSALYFCASSLGGTGETEAFFGQGTRLTVV.

The CDR3 reads CASSSDSATNEKLFF. In nucleotides, the CDR3 is TGTGCCAGCAGCTCCGACAGTGCAACTAATGAAAAACTGTTTTTT. The chain recombines TRBV7-2 with TRBJ1-4; D perhaps matches TRBD1 (5 bases). The CDR3 is made up of 15 amino acids. CDR1 and CDR2 (germline): SGHTA, FQGNSA. V shed 4 bases and J shed 0 bases, with 9 bases lying between them.

The table lists this clone with a few counts. V and J are TRBV5-1 and TRBJ2-6; no reliable D call. This CDR3 contains 14 residues. The V and J ends lost 4 bases and 0 bases respectively, with 5 bases between them. CDR1 is SGHRS, CDR2 YFSETQ, per germline. The CDR3 reads CASSPGSGANVLTF. In nucleotides, the CDR3 is TGCGCCAGCAGCCCGGGCTCTGGGGCCAACGTCCTGACTTTC.

This chain links TRBV29-1 with TRBJ2-7, with D maybe TRBD2 (6 bases). The V and J ends lost 6 bases and 0 bases respectively, with 15 bases between them. The germline V gene has CDR1 SQVTM and CDR2 ANQGSEA. The CDR3 is 14 residues long. The CDR3 loop reads CSVNGGGSSYEQYF. The DNA of the CDR3 is TGCAGCGTAAATGGTGGGGGGAGCTCCTACGAGCAGTACTTC.

V and J are TRBV29-1 and TRBJ2-5; TRBD1 agrees at 8 bases. Germline V lookup: CDR1 SQVTM, CDR2 ANQGSEA. The V and J ends lost 6 bases and 3 bases, in that order; junction bases with no gene match: 6. The CDR3 is 13 amino acids. The CDR3 protein is CSVNPGQEETQYF. DNA of the CDR3: TGCAGCGTGAACCCGGGACAGGAAGAGACCCAGTACTTC.

The rearrangement links TRBV13 to TRBJ1-1, with 8 bases aligning to TRBD1. The V and J ends lost 5 bases and 0 bases, in that order; junction bases with no gene match: 8. The germline CDR1 and CDR2 sequences are PRHDT and FYEKMQ (reference sequence). CDR3 length: 16 residues. The CDR3 loop is CASSTRTGTVNTEAFF. The DNA for the CDR3 is TGTGCCAGCAGCACCCGGACAGGGACGGTGAACACTGAAGCTTTCTTT.

This clone was seen more than once but under ten times. This chain connects TRBV6-5 to TRBJ1-4, with a weak D call TRBD1 (6 bases). The CDR3 is 12 residues long. The V end was cut by 6 bases, the J end by 8 bases, with 10 bases between. CDR1 and CDR2 (germline): MNHEY, SVGAGI. The CDR3 DNA reads as TGTGCCAGCAGACAGGGTCGGGAAAAACTGTTTTTT. Protein sequence: CASRQGREKLFF.

The chain couples TRBV19 to TRBJ1-2; D not certain. The CDR3 is made up of 12 amino acids. Trimming shortened V by 5 bases and J by 7 bases, and 11 bases separated the two germline ends. In germline, CDR1 is LNHDA, CDR2 SQIVND (reference sequence). The CDR3 spells CASSPGLVGYTF. As DNA, the CDR3 is TGTGCCAGTAGTCCAGGACTTGTTGGCTACACCTTC.

CDR3 sequence reads: CASSLMKRGVGETQYF. For the CDR3, the DNA is TGTGCCAGCAGCTTGATGAAGCGGGGGGTTGGGGAGACCCAGTACTTC. This chain connects TRBV5-4 to TRBJ2-5, with 9 bases lining up with TRBD2. Germline CDR1 SGHNT, CDR2 YYREEE (reference sequence). Trimming removed 1 base from V and 5 bases from J; junction bases left unmatched: 9. This CDR3 has 16 residues.

The chain's CDR3 is CASSTTGLAGNTIYF. The CDR3 nucleotides read TGTGCCAGCAGTACGACAGGGCTAGCTGGAAACACCATATATTTT. The genes are TRBV6-1 and TRBJ1-3, with TRBD1 identical over 7 bases. J gave up 2 bases and V 5 bases, and 6 bases lay outside the gene matches. The CDR3 runs to 15 residues. CDR1 and CDR2 (germline): MNHNS, SASEGT.

The chain carries TRBV15 and TRBJ1-5, with D uncertain. Germline V CDR1 and CDR2: LNHNV, YYDKDF (reference sequence). This CDR3 spans 14 amino acids. Trimming pared 0 bases from V and 1 base from J, leaving 4 bases between. CDR3: CATSRDVSNQPQHF. The CDR3 nucleotides read TGTGCCACCAGCAGAGACGTCAGCAATCAGCCCCAGCATTTT.

The chain joins TRBV18 to TRBJ1-1; perhaps TRBD1 as D (6 bases). The V gene's germline CDR1 is KGHSH and CDR2 LQKENI. V lost 2 bases, J lost 3 bases, and 10 bases lay in between. The CDR3 runs 14 residues. CDR3 in amino acids: CASSPSGVDTEAFF. The CDR3 nucleotides are TGTGCCAGCTCACCATCAGGGGTCGACACTGAAGCTTTCTTT.

V is TRBV4-3 and J is TRBJ1-4; 7 positions match TRBD1. This CDR3 has 15 residues. Per the germline V gene, CDR1 is LGHNA and CDR2 is YSLEER. J lost 3 bases, V lost 4 bases, and 5 bases had no gene match. The CDR3 sequence is CASSLDRDPNEKLFF. As DNA, the CDR3 is TGCGCCAGCAGCCTCGACAGGGACCCTAATGAAAAACTGTTTTTT.

The V and J genes are TRBV5-6 and TRBJ1-4; a possible D gene is TRBD1 (6 bases). Germline assignment: CDR1 SGHDT and CDR2 YYEEEE. The CDR3 spans 14 residues. V was cut by 4 bases and J by 4 bases, with 11 bases left in between. The DNA for the CDR3 is TGTGCCAGCAGCCCCGACAGGTTTAATGAAAAACTGTTTTTT. This sequence encodes CASSPDRFNEKLFF.

This chain links TRBV5-1 with TRBJ2-7, with D perhaps TRBD1 (6 bases). Trimming removed 0 bases from V and 0 bases from J, with 10 bases in between. This CDR3 region has 15 residues. CDR1 and CDR2 (germline): SGHRS, YFSETQ. The CDR3: CASSLEQGSSYEQYF. The CDR3 DNA follows: TGCGCCAGCAGCTTGGAGCAGGGGAGCTCCTACGAGCAGTACTTC.

This clone has only one observation. The chain combines TRBV7-2 with TRBJ2-7; maybe TRBD1 (5 bases). The CDR3 loop spans 13 amino acids. Per the germline V gene, CDR1 is SGHTA and CDR2 is FQGNSA. Trimming removed 1 base from V and 5 bases from J, with 9 bases in between. CDR3 sequence (DNA): TGTGCCAGCAGCTTAGAGGGGATACACGAGCAGTACTTC. Amino acid sequence: CASSLEGIHEQYF.

The V call is TRBV29-1, the J call TRBJ1-5; D is ambiguous. The CDR3 is made up of 13 amino acids. Germline values: CDR1 SQVTM, CDR2 ANQGSEA. V was shortened by 6 bases and J by 3 bases, with 12 bases between the two germline ends. The chain's CDR3 is CSVLTLPNQPQHF. Written as DNA, the CDR3 is TGCAGCGTACTGACTTTGCCCAATCAGCCCCAGCATTTT.

DNA for the CDR3: TGTGCCGGCTCATCCTCCGGACAGGGGAAAGAGACCCAGTACTTC. Protein sequence: CAGSSSGQGKETQYF. The genes are TRBV2 and TRBJ2-5; 9 bases fit TRBD1. The germline gives CDR1 SNHLY, CDR2 FYNNEI. V shed 11 bases and J 3 bases; nucleotides not matched to a gene: 13. This CDR3 is 15 amino acids long.